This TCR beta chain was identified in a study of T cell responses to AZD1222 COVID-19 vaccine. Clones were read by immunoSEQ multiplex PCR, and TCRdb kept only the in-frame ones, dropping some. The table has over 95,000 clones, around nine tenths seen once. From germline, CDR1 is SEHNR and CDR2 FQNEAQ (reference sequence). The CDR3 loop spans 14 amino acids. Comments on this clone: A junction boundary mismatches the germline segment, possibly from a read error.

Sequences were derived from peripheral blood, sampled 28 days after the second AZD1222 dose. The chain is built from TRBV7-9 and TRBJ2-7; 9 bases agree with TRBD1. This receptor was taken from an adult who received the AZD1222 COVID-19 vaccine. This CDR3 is CASSAGQGSFEQYF. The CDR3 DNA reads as TGTGCCAGCAGCGCGGGACAGGGTTCCTTCGAGCAGTACTTC.